This T cell receptor (beta chain) was found in a study of cytomegalovirus exposure and HLA in healthy donors. Study details: For the 300 to 400 genotyped donors, 75% to 90% fell within the Caucasian-associated ancestry cluster. Study-level findings and limits: Prior analysis indicated that the majority of TCR beta V segments exhibited productivity approximately 90% or approximately 30% of the time. Cytomegalovirus-associated TCR beta chains were listed, numbering roughly 150.

A word on this clone: Its antigen remains unidentified.

Primers for the PCR totalled 60 Vbeta and 13 Jbeta. The method was immunoSEQ multiplex PCR; TCRdb's version includes in-frame clones alone and lacks a portion of them. This sample has about 87,000 clones, with approximately 7.1% found just once. V lost 2 bases and J 1 base, leaving 16 bases between the germline ends. Germline V gene data show CDR1 as SGHRS and CDR2 as YFSETQ. The CDR3 runs 16 residues. The specimen was PBMCs. The receptor was derived from a man aged 50 to 59 in good health and CMV-seronegative. V is TRBV5-1 and J is TRBJ2-7; D may be TRBD1 (7 bases). CDR3 protein: CASSFGLQGLSYEQYF. As DNA, the CDR3 is TGCGCCAGCAGCTTTGGACTACAGGGGCTATCCTACGAGCAGTACTTC.